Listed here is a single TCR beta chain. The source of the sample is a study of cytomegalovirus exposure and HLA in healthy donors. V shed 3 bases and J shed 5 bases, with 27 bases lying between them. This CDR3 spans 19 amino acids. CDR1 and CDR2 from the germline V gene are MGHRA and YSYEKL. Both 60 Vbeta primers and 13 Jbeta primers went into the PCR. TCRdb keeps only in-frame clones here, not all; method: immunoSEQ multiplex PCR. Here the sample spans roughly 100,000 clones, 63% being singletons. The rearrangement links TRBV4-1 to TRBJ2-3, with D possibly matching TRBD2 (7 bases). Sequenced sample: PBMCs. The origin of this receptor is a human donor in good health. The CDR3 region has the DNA TGCGCCAGCAGCCAGGCAGGGGTGGCTAGCGGAACCTTGGGAGATACGCAGTATTTT. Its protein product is CASSQAGVASGTLGDTQYF.